There are a few counts of the clone carrying this T cell receptor beta chain. The target antigen is unknown. This record belongs to a study of T cells in Graves' hyperthyroidism and ophthalmopathy. Regarding the study as a whole: The model identified upcoming ophthalmopathy a median about six months ahead of onset. In the blood, most expanded thyroid clonotypes above 0.001 appeared as well.

RNA transcripts served as the template for amplifying TCR beta CDR3 regions. Carried out on the TCR CDR3, a first-round RT-PCR used the HTBI primer set. MiXCR, applied by TCRdb to the multiplex PCR reads, yields one record per CDR3 protein. The data show approximately 410,000 distinct CDR3 sequences, around 15% seen once. Diagnoses rested on clinical symptoms, serum thyroxine and TRAb, thyroid ultrasound and orbital computed tomography. The length of the CDR3 is 15 residues. Germline-derived CDR1 and CDR2 are KGHSH and LQKENI. The ends lost 5 bases at V and 1 base at J; junction bases unmatched: 7. This sequence originates from a man aged 18 to 35 with Graves' ophthalmopathy. The specimen sequenced was blood. The chain links TRBV18 to TRBJ1-1, with 7 bases matching TRBD1. The CDR3 DNA reads as TGTGCCAGCTCATCAAGGACAGGCCCGAACACTGAAGCTTTCTTT. It yields the protein CASSSRTGPNTEAFF.